This T cell receptor beta chain was obtained from a study of T cell responses to AZD1222 COVID-19 vaccine. Overall study: Doses given second, at about 4 or about 12 weeks, were pooled. Study-wide points: Only a handful of AZD1222 recipients tested seropositive at baseline. A mostly white British donor set with more females was recruited, and clonal diversity was possibly underestimated. Spike-specific TCR breadth and depth went up after people got two AZD1222 doses.

Per germline, CDR1 SGHKS and CDR2 YYEKEE (reference sequence). The CDR3 sequence is 16 residues long. V shed 4 bases, J shed 5 bases, and the junction held 12 bases outside the gene matches. Assay: immunoSEQ multiplex PCR; the TCRdb copy retains only in-frame clones and omits some. The profile shows 150,000 to 170,000 clones, 90% of them singletons. Details on this clone: Antigen specificity is unknown.

The chain employs TRBV5-5 and TRBJ2-4, with 7 bases aligning to TRBD1. The sample here was peripheral blood, taken on day 0 of AZD1222 vaccination. The source is an adult in good health. The CDR3 sequence: CASSHIQGPVENIQYF. The CDR3 region has the DNA TGTGCCAGCAGCCACATACAGGGGCCGGTGGAAAACATTCAGTACTTC.